The 12 T cell receptor beta chains below were found in one sample sequenced in a study of blood T cell repertoires in COVID-19 (TCRdb year 2020). Library construction relied on the immunoSEQ multiplex PCR assay. This immuneACCESS table, as held by TCRdb, lists in-frame sequences with V and J called but not all clones. Of the missing ones, under half trace to an unresolved V gene in checked studies; the others have no known cause. The sample has approximately 130,000 clones on record, 70% to 90% of them singletons. In total, the top ten clones hold 18% of the sample. Material for sequencing was peripheral blood. The receptor source for this set is a woman in her fifties or sixties who had recovered from COVID-19.

As DNA, the CDR3 is TGTGCCAGCAGTAAGGACAGGGGCAACACCGGGGAGCTGTTTTTT. Translating it yields CASSKDRGNTGELFF. The genes are TRBV2 and TRBJ2-2, with 9 positions matching TRBD1. Germline values: CDR1 SNHLY, CDR2 FYNNEI. There are 15 residues in the CDR3. Germline trimming cut 5 bases from V and 2 bases from J; bases unmatched to any gene: 3. The whole variable domain, filled in from reference TRBV2 and TRBJ2-2, reads EPEVTQTPSHQVTQMGQEVILRCVPISNHLYFYWYRQILGQKVEFLVSFYNNEISEKSEIFDDQFSVERPDGSNFTLKIRSTKLEDSAMYFCASSKDRGNTGELFFGEGSRLTVL.

V is TRBV10-2 and J is TRBJ2-1; TRBD2 aligns across 11 bases. This CDR3 has 14 amino acids. V shed 5 bases, J shed 6 bases, and the junction held 3 bases outside the gene matches. Germline V gives CDR1 WSHSY, CDR2 SAAADI. The CDR3 region has the DNA TGCGCCAGCAGTCTGACTAGCGGGGTCAATGAGCAGTTCTTC. Its protein is CASSLTSGVNEQFF.

This clone was observed a single time. V is TRBV6-6 and J is TRBJ2-3; D remains ambiguous. This CDR3 contains 14 residues. CDR1 is MNHNY, CDR2 SVGAGI, per germline (reference sequence). V was pared by 5 bases and J by 0 bases, with 9 bases between. The CDR3 nucleotides read TGTGCCAGCAGTCAGACTTCTAGCACAGATACGCAGTATTTT. Its protein product is CASSQTSSTDTQYF.

The chain recombines TRBV18 with TRBJ1-2; no definite D call. Germline values: CDR1 KGHSH, CDR2 LQKENI. The CDR3 is made up of 15 amino acids. The V gene lost 0 bases and the J gene lost 4 bases, with 12 bases spanning the gap. CDR3 loop: CASSPPEIGGYGYTF. CDR3 coding DNA: TGTGCCAGCTCACCACCGGAGATTGGCGGCTATGGCTACACCTTC.

The chain links TRBV5-1 to TRBJ2-2; a weak D match, TRBD1 (6 bases). Trimming left V 2 bases short and J 7 bases short, with 9 bases between. Germline loops: CDR1 SGHRS, CDR2 YFSETQ. This CDR3 spans 13 amino acids. The chain's CDR3 is CASSLQGDGELFF. The CDR3 DNA sequence: TGCGCCAGCAGCTTACAGGGTGACGGGGAGCTGTTTTTT.

The J gene is TRBJ2-7, the V gene TRBV19; TRBD2 matches at 12 bases. Germline-derived CDR1 and CDR2 are LNHDA and SQIVND (reference sequence). Losses at the gene ends were 5 bases for V and 6 bases for J; bases not matched to a gene: 8. There are 15 residues in the CDR3. The CDR3 spells CASSDRLAGESEQYF. The CDR3 DNA is TGTGCCAGTAGTGATAGACTAGCGGGGGAATCCGAGCAGTACTTC. Based on the CDR3 plus reference TRBV19 and TRBJ2-7, the full variable domain is DGGITQSPKYLFRKEGQNVTLSCEQNLNHDAMYWYRQDPGQGLRLIYYSQIVNDFQKGDIAEGYSVSREKKESFPLTVTSAQKNPTAFYLCASSDRLAGESEQYFGPGTRLTVT.

The chain recombines TRBV11-2 with TRBJ1-1; no clear D gene. The CDR3 covers 15 residues. CDR1 is SGHAT, CDR2 FQNNGV, per germline. The germline V and J ends were trimmed by 5 bases and 0 bases, with 13 bases remaining between them. The CDR3 DNA reads as TGTGCCAGCAGCCCCCTTACGGTGGTGAACACTGAAGCTTTCTTT. Amino acids: CASSPLTVVNTEAFF.

Regarding this clone: The junction does not match germline at one end; this may be a read error. This rearrangement joins TRBV7-8 to TRBJ2-7; possibly TRBD2 for D (5 bases). The CDR3 loop spans 12 amino acids. Per the germline V gene, CDR1 is SGHVS and CDR2 is FQNEAQ. CDR3 residues: CASSLGVRERFF. The CDR3 DNA follows: TGTGCCAGCAGCCTCGGGGTGAGGGAGCGCTTTTTC. Full variable domain (missing parts from reference TRBV7-8 and TRBJ2-7): GAGVSQSPRYKVAKRGQDVALRCDPISGHVSLFWYQQALGQGPEFLTYFQNEAQLDKSGLPSDRFFAERPEGSVSTLKIQRTQQEDSAVYLCASSLGVRERFFGPGTRLTVT.

This clone was detected only once. The rearrangement joins TRBV13 to TRBJ2-3; TRBD1 might be the D (6 bases). This CDR3 comprises 17 residues. The V end lost 0 bases, the J end lost 2 bases, and 15 bases lay between the germline ends. Germline CDR1 reads PRHDT; CDR2 reads FYEKMQ (reference sequence). For the CDR3, the DNA is TGTGCCAGCAGCTTAGGCCTTGTCAGGGACATCACAGATACGCAGTATTTT. It codes for CASSLGLVRDITDTQYF.

The rearrangement uses TRBV2 and TRBJ2-3; 7 bases fit TRBD2. With 7 bases clipped from V and 2 bases from J, the junction kept 12 bases outside the gene matches. The CDR3 length is 16 residues. CDR1 SNHLY and CDR2 FYNNEI come from the germline V gene. The CDR3 reads CASKLRRGGYTDTQYF. CDR3 DNA sequence: TGTGCCAGCAAGTTGAGGCGCGGGGGATACACAGATACGCAGTATTTT.

The J gene is TRBJ1-3, the V gene TRBV5-5; D perhaps matches TRBD1 (6 bases). Germline-derived CDR1 and CDR2 are SGHKS and YYEKEE (reference sequence). Trimming removed 5 bases from V and 0 bases from J, with 12 bases in between. CDR3 length equals 15 residues. CDR3 in amino acids: CASRDSKNSGNTIYF. The CDR3 bases are TGTGCCAGCAGGGACAGTAAAAACTCTGGAAACACCATATATTTT.

This clone was seen a few times. The chain uses TRBV27 and TRBJ1-1, with 8 bases lining up with TRBD1. The CDR3 extends over 13 amino acids. Trimming cost V 5 bases and J 10 bases; bases outside gene matches: 9. Germline loops: CDR1 MNHEY, CDR2 SMNVEV (reference sequence). The CDR3 bases are TGTGCCAGCAGTCCAATAACCGGGACAGGAGCTTTCTTT. Residues: CASSPITGTGAFF.